Presented here are 25 T cell receptor beta chains from one specimen sequenced in a study of blood T cell repertoires in COVID-19 (dated by TCRdb to 2018 to 2021). Library construction relied on the immunoSEQ multiplex PCR assay. TCRdb mirrors the immuneACCESS table, restricted to in-frame sequences. Some clones are absent from its copies; in checked studies, under half trace to an unresolved V gene, and the reason for the others is unknown. For this sample there are 90,000 to 120,000 clones; 85% appear just once. About 2% of the sample rests with the top ten. The sequenced sample consisted of peripheral blood. These receptors all stem from a human donor in a cohort sampled during active COVID-19.

This clone was found once. The gene calls are TRBV9 and TRBJ2-3; 9 nucleotides agree with TRBD1. The CDR3 contains 15 residues. Germline V CDR1 and CDR2: SGDLS, YYNGEE. The ends lost 0 bases at V and 4 bases at J; junction bases unmatched: 3. Written as DNA, the CDR3 is TGTGCCAGCAGCGTAGGGGACAGGGACTCAGATACGCAGTATTTT. Residues: CASSVGDRDSDTQYF.

The genes are TRBV24-1 and TRBJ2-1; maybe TRBD1 (6 bases). The CDR3 sequence is 12 residues long. CDR1 and CDR2 from the germline V gene are KGHDR and SFDVKD. Deletions cut 1 base from V and 9 bases from J, with 6 bases between. The CDR3 sequence: CATSDFRGEQFF. In nucleotides, the CDR3 is TGTGCCACCAGTGATTTCAGGGGTGAGCAGTTCTTC.

CDR3 protein: CASSTGHGFNYGYTF. CDR3 DNA: TGTGCCAGTAGTACTGGACACGGTTTTAACTATGGCTACACCTTC. The chain couples TRBV19 to TRBJ1-2; a weak D match, TRBD1 (5 bases). Germline CDR1 and CDR2: LNHDA and SQIVND (reference sequence). The CDR3 extends over 15 amino acids. Trimming removed 4 bases from V and 1 base from J, with 13 bases in between.

The CDR3: CASSLVPSVDTEAFF. CDR3 nucleotide sequence: TGTGCCAGCAGCTTAGTCCCGTCGGTCGACACTGAAGCTTTCTTT. V gene TRBV7-9 combines with J gene TRBJ1-1; D unresolved. V lost 1 base and J 3 bases, leaving 12 bases between the germline ends. This CDR3 is built from 15 residues. Germline CDR1 SEHNR, CDR2 FQNEAQ (reference sequence).

The chain combines TRBV6-5 with TRBJ1-2, with a tentative D call TRBD1 (5 bases). V was pared by 0 bases and J by 5 bases, with 10 bases between. This CDR3 is 14 amino acids long. Germline assignment: CDR1 MNHEY and CDR2 SVGAGI. The CDR3 DNA sequence: TGTGCCAGCAGTTACTCGGAGGGGAAATATGGCTACACCTTC. Its translation: CASSYSEGKYGYTF.

The V gene is TRBV18, the J gene TRBJ1-1, with 9 bases that match TRBD1. Trimming at V came to 3 bases and at J to 6 bases, leaving 5 bases not matched to a gene. CDR3 length equals 14 residues. Germline CDR1 and CDR2: KGHSH and LQKENI. The CDR3 DNA follows: TGTGCCAGCTCACCTACAGGGGGCGATGCTGAAGCTTTCTTT. Protein: CASSPTGGDAEAFF.

This rearrangement joins TRBV16 to TRBJ2-1; a weak D match, TRBD1 (6 bases). The ends were cut back, 0 bases at V and 9 bases at J, with 9 bases in the middle. The CDR3 contains 13 residues. The V gene's germline CDR1 is KGHSY and CDR2 FQNENV. In DNA form, the CDR3 reads TGTGCCAGCAGCCAATCTGTCAGGGGTGAGCAGTTCTTC. This translates into CASSQSVRGEQFF.

The chain joins TRBV3-1 (or the pseudogene TRBV3-2) to TRBJ2-7, with 7 bases lining up with TRBD2. CDR1 is LGHDT and CDR2 is YNNKEL in the germline V gene (reference sequence). The ends lost 0 bases at V and 8 bases at J; junction bases unmatched: 7. There are 14 residues in the CDR3. CDR3: CASSQDTSGVKQYF. CDR3 sequence (DNA): TGTGCCAGCAGCCAAGATACGAGCGGGGTCAAGCAGTACTTC.

This clone came up a few times. The V and J genes are TRBV6-4 and TRBJ1-6; the match to TRBD1 covers 8 bases. Per the germline V gene, CDR1 is MRHNA and CDR2 is SNTAGT. This CDR3 comprises 13 residues. The V segment lost 9 bases and the J segment 10 bases; nucleotides outside the gene matches: 8. The CDR3 here is CASRQGLGSPLHF. The DNA for the CDR3 is TGTGCCAGTCGACAGGGGCTGGGATCACCCCTCCACTTT.

The V gene is TRBV27, the J gene TRBJ1-2; 11 bases agree with TRBD1. CDR1 and CDR2 (germline): MNHEY, SMNVEV (reference sequence). The CDR3 is 17 residues long. With 3 bases clipped from V and 4 bases from J, the junction kept 10 bases outside the gene matches. The CDR3 coding sequence is TGTGCCAGCAGTTTCCGGACAGGGGGCGGGATACCCTATGGCTACACCTTC. Its translation: CASSFRTGGGIPYGYTF.

The DNA for the CDR3 is TGTGCCAGCTCACCACCGAACTCCGCGACAGGTGGGACAGATACGCAGTATTTT. Amino acids: CASSPPNSATGGTDTQYF. The chain links TRBV18 to TRBJ2-3; tentatively, D is TRBD1 (6 bases). V lost 0 bases, J lost 3 bases, and 19 bases lay in between. This CDR3 spans 18 amino acids. Germline V gene data show CDR1 as KGHSH and CDR2 as LQKENI.

In this sample, this clone turned up a few times. The rearrangement links TRBV5-4 to TRBJ1-5; D possibly corresponds to TRBD1 (5 bases). The CDR3 loop spans 14 amino acids. V lost 4 bases and J lost 9, with 17 bases in between. Germline values: CDR1 SGHNT, CDR2 YYREEE (reference sequence). The CDR3 reads CASSQGTGAWPQHF. The CDR3 region has the DNA TGTGCCAGCAGCCAAGGCACAGGAGCTTGGCCCCAGCATTTT. The complete variable domain, with remaining parts taken from reference TRBV5-4 and TRBJ1-5, reads ETGVTQSPTHLIKTRGQQVTLRCSSQSGHNTVSWYQQALGQGPQFIFQYYREEENGRGNFPPRFSGLQFPNYSSELNVNALELDDSALYLCASSQGTGAWPQHFGDGTRLSIL.

The chain joins TRBV18 to TRBJ2-2; D remains ambiguous. The germline gives CDR1 KGHSH, CDR2 LQKENI. The CDR3 contains 13 residues. Trimming removed 6 bases at V and 1 base at J, with 6 bases between. CDR3 nucleotide sequence: TGTGCCAGCTCCCCCAGGAACACCGGGGAGCTGTTTTTT. Translating gives CASSPRNTGELFF.

The CDR3 coding sequence is TGTGCCAGCAGCTCTCGACAGGGGCTTGAAGCTTTCTTT. This sequence encodes CASSSRQGLEAFF. The rearrangement joins TRBV7-2 to TRBJ1-1; 8 positions agree with TRBD1. Trimming at V came to 4 bases and at J to 7 bases, leaving 5 bases not matched to a gene. Germline V gene lookup returns CDR1 SGHTA and CDR2 FQGNSA. The CDR3 has 13 amino acids. The entire variable domain, with the rest obtained from reference TRBV7-2 and TRBJ1-1, is as follows: GAGVSQSPSNKVTEKGKDVELRCDPISGHTALYWYRQSLGQGLEFLIYFQGNSAPDKSGLPSDRFSAERTGGSVSTLTIQRTQQEDSAVYLCASSSRQGLEAFFGQGTRLTVV.

The chain couples TRBV19 to TRBJ2-2, with 7 bases matching TRBD2. This CDR3 is 13 amino acids long. V lost 6 bases and J lost 6; bases outside the gene matches: 4. Germline V gene lookup returns CDR1 LNHDA and CDR2 SQIVND (reference sequence). CDR3 nucleotides: TGTGCCAGTAGCCTACGGGAGGCCGGGGAGCTGTTTTTT. Residues: CASSLREAGELFF.

The count of this clone is one. The chain is built from TRBV6-5 and TRBJ2-7, with TRBD1 matching over 7 bases. V trimming: 6 bases; J trimming: 9 bases; junction bases outside the gene matches: 17. The CDR3 is 15 residues long. Germline CDR1 reads MNHEY; CDR2 reads SVGAGI. The CDR3 is CASSMSTGFLLGQYF. The CDR3 DNA reads TGTGCCAGCAGCATGTCGACAGGGTTCCTACTCGGGCAGTACTTC.

The V call is TRBV7-2, the J call TRBJ1-6; 12 bases map to TRBD1. J lost 8 bases, V lost 5 bases, and 4 bases had no gene match. This CDR3 is built from 15 residues. CDR1 and CDR2 (germline): SGHTA, FQGNSA. The CDR3 DNA sequence: TGTGCCAGCAGCCAGGGACAGGGGGCTTATTCACCCCTCCACTTT. This sequence encodes CASSQGQGAYSPLHF.

V usage is TRBV2 and J usage is TRBJ1-2; perhaps TRBD1 as D (5 bases). V was trimmed by 4 bases and J by 4 bases, leaving 10 bases between them. In germline, CDR1 is SNHLY, CDR2 FYNNEI. The CDR3 covers 13 residues. In nucleotides, the CDR3 is TGTGCCAGCAGTGGACAGAGTACCTATGGCTACACCTTC. It yields the protein CASSGQSTYGYTF.

This clone was detected only once. The V call is TRBV27, the J call TRBJ1-1; a weak D match, TRBD1 (6 bases). V was cut by 3 bases and J by 2 bases, with 10 bases left in between. The germline V gene has CDR1 MNHEY and CDR2 SMNVEV (reference sequence). This CDR3 region has 14 residues. CDR3 in amino acids: CASSLDRLNTEAFF. CDR3 DNA: TGTGCCAGCAGTTTGGACAGACTAAACACTGAAGCTTTCTTT.

This clone has only a few counts. This chain uses TRBV4-2 with TRBJ1-2, with D maybe TRBD1 (5 bases). The CDR3 has 15 residues. Trimming cost V 0 bases and J 4 bases, with 12 bases left between them. Germline CDR1 LGHNA, CDR2 YNFKEQ. CDR3 bases: TGTGCCAGCAGCCAAGATACGTGGGGGGTCTATGGCTACACCTTC. Translated: CASSQDTWGVYGYTF.

The rearrangement joins TRBV30 to TRBJ1-5; the match to TRBD1 covers 7 bases. Trimming cost V 4 bases and J 3 bases; bases outside gene matches: 9. The CDR3 loop spans 15 amino acids. Germline V gene data show CDR1 as GTSNPN and CDR2 as SVGIG (reference sequence). The DNA of the CDR3 is TGTGCCTGGACATTACAGGGGAGTTTCAATCAGCCCCAGCATTTT. Encoded protein: CAWTLQGSFNQPQHF.

This clone has only one observation. V usage is TRBV28 and J usage is TRBJ2-4, with TRBD2 matching 10 bases. The germline V gene has CDR1 MDHEN and CDR2 SYDVKM. V shed 3 bases, J shed 11 bases, and the junction held 7 bases outside the gene matches. This CDR3 contains 14 residues. The CDR3 sequence: CASSFPPTSGVQYF. The CDR3 bases are TGTGCCAGCAGTTTCCCCCCAACTAGCGGGGTTCAGTACTTC.

This chain links TRBV30 with TRBJ1-4, with 8 bases lining up with TRBD1. V was pared by 2 bases and J by 6 bases, with 5 bases of the junction left unmatched. This CDR3 spans 14 amino acids. Germline V lookup: CDR1 GTSNPN, CDR2 SVGIG (reference sequence). This CDR3 is CAWSPGGSDEKLFF. In DNA form, the CDR3 reads TGTGCCTGGAGTCCAGGGGGCTCGGATGAAAAACTGTTTTTT.

The chain has TRBV12-5 and TRBJ2-7, with 8 bases lining up with TRBD1. The CDR3 spans 14 residues. From germline, CDR1 is LGHNT and CDR2 FRNRAP. Losses at the gene ends were 5 bases for V and 2 bases for J; bases not matched to a gene: 5. CDR3 DNA sequence: TGTGCTAGTGGTCGGCCGACAGGGGCCTACGAGCAGTACTTC. It specifies CASGRPTGAYEQYF. Drawing the rest from reference TRBV12-5 and TRBJ2-7, the complete variable domain is DARVTQTPRHKVTEMGQEVTMRCQPILGHNTVFWYRQTMMQGLELLAYFRNRAPLDDSGMPKDRFSAEMPDATLATLKIQPSEPRDSAVYFCASGRPTGAYEQYFGPGTRLTVT.

The rearrangement joins TRBV19 to TRBJ2-1; D possibly corresponds to TRBD2 (6 bases). The CDR3 spans 14 residues. Germline V gene data show CDR1 as LNHDA and CDR2 as SQIVND (reference sequence). Trimming took 1 base from V and 5 from J, leaving 9 bases between them. CDR3 amino acids: CASSIAGGNNEQFF. Here the CDR3 DNA reads TGTGCCAGTAGTATAGCTGGAGGGAACAATGAGCAGTTCTTC.